One sample yielded the 17 T cell receptor beta chains listed below, sequenced in a study of T cell changes during pregnancy in multiple sclerosis. Sequenced by immunoSEQ multiplex PCR; TCRdb stores in-frame clones only, minus some. Seen here are 100,000 or so clones, around 92% observed once, and the top ten hold about 3.1%. Sample: peripheral blood, taken in the second trimester of pregnancy. These receptors came from a female donor with multiple sclerosis, enrolled in a pregnancy study.

The rearrangement joins TRBV29-1 to TRBJ2-7; TRBD2 aligns across 11 bases. The J segment lost 1 base and the V segment lost 6 bases, leaving 2 bases of the junction unmatched. Germline CDR1 SQVTM, CDR2 ANQGSEA. This CDR3 contains 13 residues. The CDR3 region has the DNA TGCAGCGTGGCTAGCGGGAGGTCCTACGAGCAGTACTTC. It specifies CSVASGRSYEQYF.

The rearrangement joins TRBV7-6 to TRBJ2-5, with D possibly matching TRBD1 (5 bases). Trimming took 1 base from V and 5 from J, leaving 23 bases between them. Per germline, CDR1 SGHVS and CDR2 FNYEAQ. This CDR3 has 18 residues. CDR3: CASSLVPPQTVLGETQYF. CDR3 nucleotides: TGTGCCAGCAGCTTAGTTCCCCCGCAGACAGTGTTAGGGGAGACCCAGTACTTC.

J is TRBJ1-1 and V is TRBV5-4; TRBD1 might be the D (5 bases). This CDR3 region has 15 residues. The V gene lost 4 bases and the J gene lost 0 bases, with 13 bases spanning the gap. Germline values: CDR1 SGHNT, CDR2 YYREEE (reference sequence). CDR3 bases: TGTGCCAGCAGCCCGGATCAGGGATTGAACACTGAAGCTTTCTTT. Translating it yields CASSPDQGLNTEAFF.

The chain links TRBV7-9 to TRBJ1-1; D possibly corresponds to TRBD1 (6 bases). Between the trimmed V and J ends, which lost 9 bases and 8 bases, there was a span of 13 bases. This CDR3 contains 11 residues. From germline, CDR1 is SEHNR and CDR2 FQNEAQ (reference sequence). In DNA, the CDR3 is TGTGCCAGTGAACAGGGCCCCGAAGCTTTCTTT. This encodes CASEQGPEAFF.

The J gene is TRBJ2-2, the V gene TRBV19, with 8 bases identical to TRBD2. Germline loops: CDR1 LNHDA, CDR2 SQIVND (reference sequence). V trimming: 6 bases; J trimming: 5 bases; junction bases outside the gene matches: 14. This CDR3 is 17 amino acids long. The CDR3: CASSPERTSGTTGELFF. CDR3 coding DNA: TGTGCCAGTAGCCCGGAACGTACTAGCGGCACAACCGGGGAGCTGTTTTTT.

The V and J genes are TRBV5-6 and TRBJ2-5; no clear D gene. CDR3 length: 14 amino acids. CDR1 SGHDT and CDR2 YYEEEE come from the germline V gene. The V gene lost 2 bases and the J gene lost 2 bases, with 10 bases spanning the gap. The DNA of the CDR3 is TGTGCCAGCAGCTTATTAGTTTCTCAAGAGACCCAGTACTTC. It encodes CASSLLVSQETQYF.

J is TRBJ2-7 and V is TRBV19, with D maybe TRBD1 (6 bases). The CDR3 spans 15 residues. CDR1 and CDR2 from the germline V gene are LNHDA and SQIVND (reference sequence). The ends were cut back, 1 base at V and 0 bases at J, with 10 bases in the middle. CDR3 in amino acids: CASSIGWDNSYEQYF. The CDR3 coding sequence is TGTGCCAGTAGTATAGGTTGGGACAACTCCTACGAGCAGTACTTC.

V usage is TRBV6-5 and J usage is TRBJ1-2; possibly TRBD1 for D (5 bases). CDR3 length: 13 residues. V was shortened by 6 bases and J by 6 bases, with 14 bases between the two germline ends. Germline loops: CDR1 MNHEY, CDR2 SVGAGI. The CDR3 spells CASSLAGTDGYTF. Written as DNA, the CDR3 is TGTGCCAGCAGCCTAGCCGGGACTGATGGCTACACCTTC.

V is TRBV25-1 and J is TRBJ2-5; a weak D match, TRBD2 (6 bases). The length of the CDR3 is 14 residues. The germline CDR1 and CDR2 sequences are MGHDK and SYGVNS. Trimming cost V 3 bases and J 4 bases, with 12 bases left between them. CDR3 sequence: CASSETMGGETQYF. DNA for the CDR3: TGTGCCAGCAGTGAGACTATGGGGGGAGAGACCCAGTACTTC.

The chain combines TRBV7-9 with TRBJ1-1; 7 bases align to TRBD1. CDR1 and CDR2 (germline): SEHNR, FQNEAQ (reference sequence). The V and J ends lost 0 bases and 5 bases, in that order; junction bases with no gene match: 3. The CDR3 has 14 amino acids. CDR3 region: CASSLATGVTEAFF. CDR3 bases: TGTGCCAGCAGCTTAGCAACAGGGGTTACTGAAGCTTTCTTT.

The chain combines TRBV19 with TRBJ2-1; tentatively, D is TRBD1 (5 bases). Trimming took 3 bases from V and 5 from J, leaving 11 bases between them. The CDR3 spans 14 residues. The germline V gene encodes CDR1 LNHDA and CDR2 SQIVND (reference sequence). CDR3 loop: CASSIRVPDNEQFF. DNA for the CDR3: TGTGCCAGTAGTATCAGGGTGCCGGACAATGAGCAGTTCTTC. Full variable domain (rest looked up from reference TRBV19 and TRBJ2-1): DGGITQSPKYLFRKEGQNVTLSCEQNLNHDAMYWYRQDPGQGLRLIYYSQIVNDFQKGDIAEGYSVSREKKESFPLTVTSAQKNPTAFYLCASSIRVPDNEQFFGPGTRLTVL.

This sequence joins TRBV11-2 and TRBJ2-7; TRBD1 matches 8 bases. CDR3 size: 13 residues. Germline V gene sequence: CDR1 SGHAT, CDR2 FQNNGV. After removal of 3 bases from V and 3 bases from J, the junction contained 1 base not matched to a gene. CDR3 nucleotide sequence: TGTGCCAGCAGCTTGACAGGGGACTACGAGCAGTACTTC. It encodes CASSLTGDYEQYF.

This chain connects TRBV5-6 to TRBJ2-5; TRBD1 matches at 9 bases. The CDR3 is 15 residues long. The J segment lost 2 bases and the V segment lost 7 bases, leaving 9 bases of the junction unmatched. Germline CDR1 reads SGHDT; CDR2 reads YYEEEE. The CDR3 nucleotides are TGTGCCAGCCGCCTCAGACAGGGGGGACAAGAGACCCAGTACTTC. Translation: CASRLRQGGQETQYF. Supplemented by reference TRBV5-6 and TRBJ2-5, the full variable domain reads DAGVTQSPTHLIKTRGQQVTLRCSPKSGHDTVSWYQQALGQGPQFIFQYYEEEERQRGNFPDRFSGHQFPNYSSELNVNALLLGDSALYLCASRLRQGGQETQYFGPGTRLLVL.

V and J are TRBV5-4 and TRBJ1-1; 9 bases match TRBD1. V gave up 4 bases and J gave up 5 bases; unmatched junction bases: 9. From germline, CDR1 is SGHNT and CDR2 YYREEE (reference sequence). The CDR3 covers 15 residues. CDR3 in amino acids: CASSRRDRVLTEAFF. CDR3 DNA: TGTGCCAGCAGCCGCCGGGACAGGGTTTTGACTGAAGCTTTCTTT. Looking up the rest from reference TRBV5-4 and TRBJ1-1 gives the full variable domain: ETGVTQSPTHLIKTRGQQVTLRCSSQSGHNTVSWYQQALGQGPQFIFQYYREEENGRGNFPPRFSGLQFPNYSSELNVNALELDDSALYLCASSRRDRVLTEAFFGQGTRLTVV.

The V call is TRBV28, the J call TRBJ2-6; no clear D gene. V was shortened by 6 bases and J by 3 bases, with 6 bases between the two germline ends. The CDR3 covers 13 residues. The germline V gene has CDR1 MDHEN and CDR2 SYDVKM. The CDR3 coding sequence is TGTGCCAGCAGCCCGGGTGGGGCCAACGTCCTGACTTTC. Residues: CASSPGGANVLTF.

The V call is TRBV7-9, the J call TRBJ2-1; tentatively, D is TRBD1 (5 bases). The germline CDR1 and CDR2 sequences are SEHNR and FQNEAQ (reference sequence). V was shortened by 2 bases and J by 7 bases, with 15 bases between the two germline ends. The CDR3 is made up of 15 amino acids. CDR3 amino acids: CASSLNSGFGNEQFF. The CDR3 DNA is TGTGCCAGCAGCTTAAACTCAGGGTTTGGGAATGAGCAGTTCTTC.

The CDR3 sequence is CASSQDGSSPQYF. In nucleotides, the CDR3 is TGCGCCAGCAGCCAAGACGGTAGCTCCCCGCAGTACTTC. The V call is TRBV4-1, the J call TRBJ2-7; no clear D. Trimming pared 0 bases from V and 9 bases from J, leaving 12 bases between. The V gene's germline CDR1 is MGHRA and CDR2 YSYEKL. This CDR3 region has 13 residues.